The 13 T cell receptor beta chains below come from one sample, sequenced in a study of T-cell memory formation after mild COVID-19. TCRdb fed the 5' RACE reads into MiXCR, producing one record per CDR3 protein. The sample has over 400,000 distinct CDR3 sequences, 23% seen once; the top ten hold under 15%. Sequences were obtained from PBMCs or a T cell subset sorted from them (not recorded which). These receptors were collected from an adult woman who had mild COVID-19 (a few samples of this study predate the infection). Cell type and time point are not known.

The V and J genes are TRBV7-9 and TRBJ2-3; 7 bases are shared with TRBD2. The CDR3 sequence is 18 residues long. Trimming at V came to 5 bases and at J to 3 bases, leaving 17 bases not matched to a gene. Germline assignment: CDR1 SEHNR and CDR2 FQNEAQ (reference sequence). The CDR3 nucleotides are TGTGCCAGCAGCCTCCCCGGGGGGATAGACCTTTTAACAGATACGCAGTATTTT. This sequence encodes CASSLPGGIDLLTDTQYF.

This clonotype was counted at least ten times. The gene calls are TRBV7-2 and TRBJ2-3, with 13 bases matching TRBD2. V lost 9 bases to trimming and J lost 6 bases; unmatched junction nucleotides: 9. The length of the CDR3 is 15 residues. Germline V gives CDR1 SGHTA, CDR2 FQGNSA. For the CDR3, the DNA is TGTGCCAGTACTAGCGGGAGGGCCTCACAGGATACGCAGTATTTT. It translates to CASTSGRASQDTQYF.

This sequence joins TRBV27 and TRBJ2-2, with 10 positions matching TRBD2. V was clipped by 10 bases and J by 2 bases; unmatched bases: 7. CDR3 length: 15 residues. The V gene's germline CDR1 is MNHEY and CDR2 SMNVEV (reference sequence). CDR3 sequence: CATLLLAGNTGELFF. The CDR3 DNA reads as TGTGCCACCCTCTTACTAGCGGGAAACACCGGGGAGCTGTTTTTT.

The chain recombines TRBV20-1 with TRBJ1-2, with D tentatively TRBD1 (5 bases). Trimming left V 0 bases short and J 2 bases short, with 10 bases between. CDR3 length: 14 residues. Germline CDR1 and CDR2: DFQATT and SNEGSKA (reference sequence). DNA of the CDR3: TGCAGTGCTAGAGATAGCCGACAGAACTATGGCTACACCTTC. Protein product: CSARDSRQNYGYTF.

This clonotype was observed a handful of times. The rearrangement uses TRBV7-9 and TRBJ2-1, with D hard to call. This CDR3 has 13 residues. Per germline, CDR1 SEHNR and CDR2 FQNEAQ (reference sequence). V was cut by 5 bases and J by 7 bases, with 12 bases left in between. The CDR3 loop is CASSRPSRNEQFF. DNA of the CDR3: TGTGCCAGCAGCCGCCCCTCGCGGAATGAGCAGTTCTTC. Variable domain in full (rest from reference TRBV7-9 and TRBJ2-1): DTGVSQNPRHKITKRGQNVTFRCDPISEHNRLYWYRQTLGQGPEFLTYFQNEAQLEKSRLLSDRFSAERPKGSFSTLEIQRTEQGDSAMYLCASSRPSRNEQFFGPGTRLTVL.

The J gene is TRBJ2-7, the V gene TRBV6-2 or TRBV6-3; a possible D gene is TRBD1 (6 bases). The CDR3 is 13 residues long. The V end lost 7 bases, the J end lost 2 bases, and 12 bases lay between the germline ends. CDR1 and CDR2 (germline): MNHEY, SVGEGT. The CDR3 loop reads CASKRTAAYEQYV. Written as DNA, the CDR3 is TGTGCCAGCAAAAGGACAGCTGCCTACGAGCAGTACGTC.

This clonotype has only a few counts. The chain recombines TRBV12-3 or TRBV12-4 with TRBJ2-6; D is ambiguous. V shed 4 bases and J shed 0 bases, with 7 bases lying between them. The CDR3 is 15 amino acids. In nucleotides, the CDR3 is TGTGCCAGCAGTTCACGGACCTCTGGGGCCAACGTCCTGACTTTC. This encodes CASSSRTSGANVLTF.

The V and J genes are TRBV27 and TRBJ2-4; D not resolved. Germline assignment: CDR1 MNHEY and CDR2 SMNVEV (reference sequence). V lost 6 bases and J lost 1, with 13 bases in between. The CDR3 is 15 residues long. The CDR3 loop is CASSNLGLAKNIQYF. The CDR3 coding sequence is TGTGCCAGCAGCAACCTCGGCCTCGCCAAAAACATTCAGTACTTC.

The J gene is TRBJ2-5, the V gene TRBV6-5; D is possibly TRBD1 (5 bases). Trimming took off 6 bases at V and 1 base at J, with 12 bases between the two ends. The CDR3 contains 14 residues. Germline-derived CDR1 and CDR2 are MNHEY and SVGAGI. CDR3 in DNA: TGTGCCAGCAGCATCAATCAGGGCCAAGAGACCCAGTACTTC. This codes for CASSINQGQETQYF.

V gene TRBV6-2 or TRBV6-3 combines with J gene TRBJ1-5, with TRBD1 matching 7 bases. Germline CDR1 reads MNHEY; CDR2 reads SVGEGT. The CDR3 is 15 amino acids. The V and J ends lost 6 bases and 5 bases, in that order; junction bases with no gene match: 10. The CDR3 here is CASRPTGLLYQPQHF. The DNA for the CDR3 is TGTGCCAGCAGACCGACAGGGCTACTCTATCAGCCCCAGCATTTT.

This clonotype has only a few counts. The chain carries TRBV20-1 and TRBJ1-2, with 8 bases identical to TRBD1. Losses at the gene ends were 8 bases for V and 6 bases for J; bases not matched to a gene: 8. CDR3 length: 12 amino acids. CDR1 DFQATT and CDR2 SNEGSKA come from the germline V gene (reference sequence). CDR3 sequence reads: CSLPQGADGYTF. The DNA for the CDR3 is TGCAGTCTACCTCAGGGGGCGGATGGCTACACCTTC.

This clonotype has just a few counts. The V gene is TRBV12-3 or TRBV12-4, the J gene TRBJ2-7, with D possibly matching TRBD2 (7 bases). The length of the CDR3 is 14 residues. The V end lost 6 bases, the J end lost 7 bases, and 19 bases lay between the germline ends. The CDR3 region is CASSTRGGKGEQYF. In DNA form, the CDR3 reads TGTGCCAGCAGCACTAGGGGGGGTAAAGGGGAGCAGTACTTC.

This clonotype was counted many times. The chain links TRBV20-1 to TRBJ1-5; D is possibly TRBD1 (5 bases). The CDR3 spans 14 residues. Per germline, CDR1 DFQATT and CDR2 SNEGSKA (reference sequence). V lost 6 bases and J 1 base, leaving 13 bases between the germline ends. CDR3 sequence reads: CSAATVGSNQPQHF. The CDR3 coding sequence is TGCAGTGCGGCGACAGTGGGAAGCAATCAGCCCCAGCATTTT.